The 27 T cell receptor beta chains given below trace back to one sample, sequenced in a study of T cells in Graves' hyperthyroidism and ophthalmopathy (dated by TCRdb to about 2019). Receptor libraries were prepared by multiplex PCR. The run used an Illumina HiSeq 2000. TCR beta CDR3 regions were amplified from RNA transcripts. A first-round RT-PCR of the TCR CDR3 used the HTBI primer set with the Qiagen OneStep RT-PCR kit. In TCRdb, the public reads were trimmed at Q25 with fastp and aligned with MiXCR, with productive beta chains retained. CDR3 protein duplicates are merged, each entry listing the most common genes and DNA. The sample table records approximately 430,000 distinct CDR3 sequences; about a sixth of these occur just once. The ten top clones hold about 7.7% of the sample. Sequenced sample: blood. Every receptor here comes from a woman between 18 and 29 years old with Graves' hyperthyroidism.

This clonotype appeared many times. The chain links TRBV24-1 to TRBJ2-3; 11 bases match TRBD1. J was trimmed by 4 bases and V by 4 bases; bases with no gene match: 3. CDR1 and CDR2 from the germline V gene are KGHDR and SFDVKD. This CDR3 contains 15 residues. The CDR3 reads CATSEDRGRADTQYF. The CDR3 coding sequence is TGTGCCACCAGTGAGGACAGGGGGCGAGCAGATACGCAGTATTTT.

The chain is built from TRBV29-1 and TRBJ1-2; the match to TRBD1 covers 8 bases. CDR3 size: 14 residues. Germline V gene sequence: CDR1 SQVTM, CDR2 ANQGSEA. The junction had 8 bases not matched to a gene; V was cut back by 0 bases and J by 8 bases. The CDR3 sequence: CSVEDAGGAGGYTF. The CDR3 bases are TGCAGCGTTGAAGATGCAGGGGGCGCTGGCGGCTACACCTTC. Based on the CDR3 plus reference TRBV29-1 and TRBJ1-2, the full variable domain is SAVISQKPSRDICQRGTSLTIQCQVDSQVTMMFWYRQQPGQSLTLIATANQGSEATYESGFVIDKFPISRPNLTFSTLTVSNMSPEDSSIYLCSVEDAGGAGGYTFGSGTRLTVV.

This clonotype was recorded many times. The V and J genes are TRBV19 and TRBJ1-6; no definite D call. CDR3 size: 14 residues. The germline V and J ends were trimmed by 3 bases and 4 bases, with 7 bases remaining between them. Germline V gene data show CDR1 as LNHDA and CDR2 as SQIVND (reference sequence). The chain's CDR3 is CASSMSQYNSPLHF. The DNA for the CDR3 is TGTGCCAGTAGTATGAGCCAGTATAATTCACCCCTCCACTTT. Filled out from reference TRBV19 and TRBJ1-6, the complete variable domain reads DGGITQSPKYLFRKEGQNVTLSCEQNLNHDAMYWYRQDPGQGLRLIYYSQIVNDFQKGDIAEGYSVSREKKESFPLTVTSAQKNPTAFYLCASSMSQYNSPLHFGNGTRLTVT.

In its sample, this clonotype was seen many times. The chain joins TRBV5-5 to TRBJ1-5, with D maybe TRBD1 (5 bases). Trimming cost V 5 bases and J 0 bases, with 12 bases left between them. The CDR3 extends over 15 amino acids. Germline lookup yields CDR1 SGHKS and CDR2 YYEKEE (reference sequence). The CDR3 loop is CASSPDSISNQPQHF. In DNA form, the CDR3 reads TGTGCCAGCAGTCCCGACAGTATTAGCAATCAGCCCCAGCATTTT. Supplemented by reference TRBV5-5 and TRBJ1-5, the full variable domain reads DAGVTQSPTHLIKTRGQQVTLRCSPISGHKSVSWYQQVLGQGPQFIFQYYEKEERGRGNFPDRFSARQFPNYSSELNVNALLLGDSALYLCASSPDSISNQPQHFGDGTRLSIL.

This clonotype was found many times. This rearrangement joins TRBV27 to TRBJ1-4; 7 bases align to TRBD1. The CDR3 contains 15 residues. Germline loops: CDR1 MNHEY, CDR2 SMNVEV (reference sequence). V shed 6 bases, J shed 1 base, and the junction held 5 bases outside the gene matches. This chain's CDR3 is CASRGRGVTNEKLFF. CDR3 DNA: TGTGCCAGCAGGGGCAGGGGGGTAACTAATGAAAAACTGTTTTTT.

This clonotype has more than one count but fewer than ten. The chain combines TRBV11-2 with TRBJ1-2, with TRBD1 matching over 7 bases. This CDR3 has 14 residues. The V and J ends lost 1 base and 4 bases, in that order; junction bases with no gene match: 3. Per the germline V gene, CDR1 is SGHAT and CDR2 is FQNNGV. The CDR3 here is CASSLGDSIYGYTF. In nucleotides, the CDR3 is TGTGCCAGCAGCTTAGGGGACAGCATCTATGGCTACACCTTC.

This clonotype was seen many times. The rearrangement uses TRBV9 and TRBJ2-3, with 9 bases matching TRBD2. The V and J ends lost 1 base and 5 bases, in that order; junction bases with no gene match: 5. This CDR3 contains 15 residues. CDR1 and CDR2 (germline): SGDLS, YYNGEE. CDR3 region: CASSVSAGGVDTQYF. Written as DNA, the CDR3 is TGTGCCAGCAGCGTATCGGCGGGAGGGGTAGATACGCAGTATTTT. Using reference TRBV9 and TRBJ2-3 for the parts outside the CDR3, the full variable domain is DSGVTQTPKHLITATGQRVTLRCSPRSGDLSVYWYQQSLDQGLQFLIQYYNGEERAKGNILERFSAQQFPDLHSELNLSSLELGDSALYFCASSVSAGGVDTQYFGPGTRLTVL.

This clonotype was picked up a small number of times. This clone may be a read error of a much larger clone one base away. The CDR3 DNA reads as TGTGCCTGGAGTTTCAGGGGGAGCTACGAGCGGTACTTC. Translating gives CAWSFRGSYERYF. The V call is TRBV30, the J call TRBJ2-7, with 7 bases matching TRBD1. The germline CDR1 and CDR2 sequences are GTSNPN and SVGIG (reference sequence). The CDR3 runs 13 residues.

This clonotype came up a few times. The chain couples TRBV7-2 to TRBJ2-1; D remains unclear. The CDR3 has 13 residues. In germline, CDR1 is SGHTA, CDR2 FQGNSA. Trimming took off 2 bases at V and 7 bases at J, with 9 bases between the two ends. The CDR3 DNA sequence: TGTGCCAGCAGCTTACGTCGGTCTAATGAGCAGTTCTTC. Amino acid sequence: CASSLRRSNEQFF. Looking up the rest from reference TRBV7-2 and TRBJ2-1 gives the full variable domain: GAGVSQSPSNKVTEKGKDVELRCDPISGHTALYWYRQSLGQGLEFLIYFQGNSAPDKSGLPSDRFSAERTGGSVSTLTIQRTQQEDSAVYLCASSLRRSNEQFFGPGTRLTVL.

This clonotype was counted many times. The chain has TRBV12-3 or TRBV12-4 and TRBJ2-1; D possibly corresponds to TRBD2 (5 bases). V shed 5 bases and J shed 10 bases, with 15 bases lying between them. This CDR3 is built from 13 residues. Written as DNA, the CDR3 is TGTGCCAGCAGTCTCCTGGGTCAGCGGGAGCAGTTCTTC. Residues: CASSLLGQREQFF.

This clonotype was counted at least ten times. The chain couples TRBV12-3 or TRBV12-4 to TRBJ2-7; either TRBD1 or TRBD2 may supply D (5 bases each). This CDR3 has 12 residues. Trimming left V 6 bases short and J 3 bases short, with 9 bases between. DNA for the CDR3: TGTGCCAGCAGCAGGGACGACTACGAGCAGTACTTC. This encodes CASSRDDYEQYF.

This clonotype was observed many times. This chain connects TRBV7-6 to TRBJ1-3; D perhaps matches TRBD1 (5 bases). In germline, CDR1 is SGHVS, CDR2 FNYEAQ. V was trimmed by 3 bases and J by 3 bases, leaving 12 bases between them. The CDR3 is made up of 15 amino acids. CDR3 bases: TGTGCCAGCAGCTTTGGCCAGGGAGGTGGAAACACCATATATTTT. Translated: CASSFGQGGGNTIYF.

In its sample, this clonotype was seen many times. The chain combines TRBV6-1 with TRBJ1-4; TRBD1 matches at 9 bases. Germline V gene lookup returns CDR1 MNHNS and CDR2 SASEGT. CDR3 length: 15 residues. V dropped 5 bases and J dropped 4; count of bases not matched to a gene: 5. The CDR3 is CASSFVTGGNEKLFF. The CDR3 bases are TGTGCCAGCAGTTTCGTGACAGGGGGTAATGAAAAACTGTTTTTT.

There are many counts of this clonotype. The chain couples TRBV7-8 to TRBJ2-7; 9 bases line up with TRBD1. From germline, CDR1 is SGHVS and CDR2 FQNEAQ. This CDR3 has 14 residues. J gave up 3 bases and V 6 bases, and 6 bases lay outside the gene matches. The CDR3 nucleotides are TGTGCCAGCAGGTACAGGGGGCCGATCTACGAGCAGTACTTC. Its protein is CASRYRGPIYEQYF.

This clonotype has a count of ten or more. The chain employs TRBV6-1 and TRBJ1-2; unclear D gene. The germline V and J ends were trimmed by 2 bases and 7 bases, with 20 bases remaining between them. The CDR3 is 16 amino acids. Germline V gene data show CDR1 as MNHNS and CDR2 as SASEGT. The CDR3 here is CASSERFSPYTGGYTF. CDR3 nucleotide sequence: TGTGCCAGCAGTGAAAGGTTTTCCCCGTATACGGGTGGCTACACCTTC.

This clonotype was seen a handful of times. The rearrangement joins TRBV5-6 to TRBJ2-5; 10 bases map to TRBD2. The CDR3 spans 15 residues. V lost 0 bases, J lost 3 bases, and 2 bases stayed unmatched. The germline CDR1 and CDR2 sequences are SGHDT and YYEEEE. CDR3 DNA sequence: TGTGCCAGCAGCTTGGCTCTAGCGGGGGAAGAGACCCAGTACTTC. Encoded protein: CASSLALAGEETQYF.

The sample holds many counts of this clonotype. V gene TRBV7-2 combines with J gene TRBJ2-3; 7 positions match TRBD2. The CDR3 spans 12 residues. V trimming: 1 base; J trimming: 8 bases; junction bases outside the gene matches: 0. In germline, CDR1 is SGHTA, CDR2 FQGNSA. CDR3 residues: CASSLVAGTQYF. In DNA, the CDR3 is TGTGCCAGCAGCTTAGTAGCGGGTACGCAGTATTTT.

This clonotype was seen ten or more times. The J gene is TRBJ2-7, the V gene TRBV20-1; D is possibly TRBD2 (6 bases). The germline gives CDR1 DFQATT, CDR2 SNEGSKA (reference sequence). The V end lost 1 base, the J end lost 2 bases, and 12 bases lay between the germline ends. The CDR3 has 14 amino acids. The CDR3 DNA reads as TGCAGTGCTAGAGTACCGGGACTCACCTACGAGCAGTACTTC. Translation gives CSARVPGLTYEQYF.

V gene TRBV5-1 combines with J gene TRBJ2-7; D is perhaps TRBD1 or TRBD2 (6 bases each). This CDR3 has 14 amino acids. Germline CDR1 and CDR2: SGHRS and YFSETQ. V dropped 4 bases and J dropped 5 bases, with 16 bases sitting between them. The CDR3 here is CASSGGAGVNEQYF. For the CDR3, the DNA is TGCGCCAGCAGCGGCGGGGCAGGGGTCAACGAGCAGTACTTC. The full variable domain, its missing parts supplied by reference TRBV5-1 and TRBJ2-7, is KAGVTQTPRYLIKTRGQQVTLSCSPISGHRSVSWYQQTPGQGLQFLFEYFSETQRNKGNFPGRFSGRQFSNSRSEMNVSTLELGDSALYLCASSGGAGVNEQYFGPGTRLTVT.

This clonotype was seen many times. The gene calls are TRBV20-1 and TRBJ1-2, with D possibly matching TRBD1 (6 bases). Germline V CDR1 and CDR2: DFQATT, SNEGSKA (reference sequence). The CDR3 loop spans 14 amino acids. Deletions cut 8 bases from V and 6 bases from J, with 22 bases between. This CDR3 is CSSTRDIRRDGYTF. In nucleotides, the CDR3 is TGCAGTTCGACCCGGGACATCCGAAGGGATGGCTACACCTTC.

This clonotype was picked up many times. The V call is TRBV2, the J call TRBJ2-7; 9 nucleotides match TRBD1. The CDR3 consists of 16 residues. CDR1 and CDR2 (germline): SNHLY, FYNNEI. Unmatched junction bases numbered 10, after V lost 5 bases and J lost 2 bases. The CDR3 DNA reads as TGTGCCAGCAGTACACCGGGACAGGGTACACCCTACGAGCAGTACTTC. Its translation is CASSTPGQGTPYEQYF.

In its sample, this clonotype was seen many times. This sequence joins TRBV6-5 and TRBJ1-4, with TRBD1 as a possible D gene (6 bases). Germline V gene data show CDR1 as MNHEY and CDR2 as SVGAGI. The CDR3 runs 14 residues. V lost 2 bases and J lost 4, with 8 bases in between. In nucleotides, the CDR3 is TGTGCCAGCAGTTACAGAGGGGGTAATGAAAAACTGTTTTTT. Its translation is CASSYRGGNEKLFF.

The CDR3 DNA reads TGTGCCAGCAGCCCGACATATAATACGCAGTATTTT. It codes for CASSPTYNTQYF. The genes are TRBV7-9 and TRBJ2-3; D ambiguous. The CDR3 consists of 12 residues. Germline lookup yields CDR1 SEHNR and CDR2 FQNEAQ (reference sequence). V lost 5 bases and J 7 bases, leaving 10 bases between the germline ends.

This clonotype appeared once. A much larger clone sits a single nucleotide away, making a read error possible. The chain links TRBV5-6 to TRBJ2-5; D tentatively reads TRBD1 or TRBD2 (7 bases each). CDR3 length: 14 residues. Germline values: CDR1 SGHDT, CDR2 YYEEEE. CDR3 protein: CAGSSDREGETQYF. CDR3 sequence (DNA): TGTGCCGGCAGCTCCGACAGGGAGGGGGAGACCCAGTACTTC.

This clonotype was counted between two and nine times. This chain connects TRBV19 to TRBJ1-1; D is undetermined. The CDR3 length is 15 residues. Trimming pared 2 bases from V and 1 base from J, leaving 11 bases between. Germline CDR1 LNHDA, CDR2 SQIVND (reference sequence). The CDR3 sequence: CASSIRSGRNTEAFF. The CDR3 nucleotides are TGTGCCAGTAGTATACGTTCCGGGAGGAACACTGAAGCTTTCTTT.

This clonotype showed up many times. In nucleotides, the CDR3 is TGTGCCAGCAGCTTGTACAGGAGGGAGTATGGCTACACCTTC. Residues: CASSLYRREYGYTF. V usage is TRBV5-6 and J usage is TRBJ1-2; D is possibly TRBD1 (5 bases). The CDR3 has 14 amino acids. The V gene lost 1 base and the J gene lost 5 bases, with 12 bases spanning the gap. Germline loops: CDR1 SGHDT, CDR2 YYEEEE.

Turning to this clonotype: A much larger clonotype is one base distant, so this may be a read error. The CDR3 DNA is TGTGCTAGCAGCTTAGGGTCGACAGCCCGGGAGACCCAGTACTTC. Amino acid sequence: CASSLGSTARETQYF. The rearrangement links TRBV7-7 to TRBJ2-5; D may be TRBD1 (5 bases). The germline V gene has CDR1 SSHAT and CDR2 FNYEAQ (reference sequence). This CDR3 spans 15 amino acids. Combining the CDR3 with reference TRBV7-7 and TRBJ2-5 gives the whole variable domain GAGVSQSPRYKVTKRGQDVTLRCDPISSHATLYWYQQALGQGPEFLTYFNYEAQPDKSGLPSDRFSAERPEGSISTLTIQRTEQRDSAMYRCASSLGSTARETQYFGPGTRLLVL.